This T cell receptor beta chain was captured by sequencing in a study of T cell responses to AZD1222 COVID-19 vaccine. Generated by immunoSEQ multiplex PCR, the TCRdb table keeps only in-frame clones and is missing some. The sample shows roughly 70,000 clones, roughly 91% of them seen only once. The study, taken as a whole, reports: The reported proportion of spike-specific TCRs targeting unmutated variant regions was nearly half.

Concerning this clone: Antigen: not known.

The sequence derives from an adult who received the MenACWY meningococcal vaccine as a control. The source material was peripheral blood, sampled 28 days after the second dose of the MenACWY control vaccine.

CDR3 bases: TGCGCCAGCAGCTTGCGAACCGTGGGTGAGCAGTTCTTC. It translates to CASSLRTVGEQFF. The chain carries TRBV5-1 and TRBJ2-1; D not resolved. The germline CDR1 and CDR2 sequences are SGHRS and YFSETQ. The CDR3 runs 13 residues. Trimming pared 1 base from V and 9 bases from J, leaving 11 bases between.